This T cell receptor beta chain was captured in a study of shared clonotypes between healthy human individuals (dated by TCRdb to 2020 to 2022). In terms of the full investigation: A few men and two women, aged 18 to 49 years, made up the cohort. Each donor's leukapheresis produced roughly between about 0.9 and 9.5 billion PBMCs. Different laboratories and diverse techniques were used to prepare libraries and sequence TCR repertoires, to increase sequencing depth and limit assay-specific biases. For each donor, CD4 naive and CD4 memory were each given three plates, CD8 naive was given two plates, and CD8 memory was given one plate. The study deeply sequenced blood TCR repertoires of several healthy adults to estimate repertoire size and the extent of clonotype sharing between individuals. What the research found in general, with its limitations: Only blood was sampled, and tissue TCR repertoires likely differ from those in blood. Rarefaction of sorted-subset datasets indicated incomplete sequencing despite the large sequencing depth. Naive subsets generally had larger estimated clonotype richness than memory subsets did. Pairwise subsampling indicated that sequencing depth was expected to affect the degree of clonotype sharing among donors. Across several donors, about 5% of naive CD4, roughly 3.3% of naive CD8, around 2.1% of memory CD4, and approximately 0.4% of memory CD8 clonotypes were shared. Because the study included only a small number of donors, the genetic and exposure-history diversity represented was limited. Compared with non-shared clonotypes, clonotypes shared by all four sorted-subset donors had higher generation probabilities.

The donors were healthy, HIV-negative adults who had no recently reported acute infections or vaccinations. Every donor was a Caucasian adult living in Nashville, Tennessee, USA. CD4+ T cells were enriched by magnetic negative selection; naive cells were then positively selected on CD45RA, and the negative fraction formed the memory subset. Blood was obtained by leukapheresis, after which PBMCs were separated by Ficoll-Histopaque density gradient centrifugation and cryopreserved in liquid nitrogen vapor phase. Purity and quantity of every magnetically sorted T cell population were checked by analytical flow cytometry. Each sorted fraction had its genomic DNA isolated and then quantified by UV absorbance on a Nanodrop 2000c. The germline V gene (reference sequence) provides CDR1 WNHNN and CDR2 SYGVQD. There are 17 amino acids in the CDR3, from cysteine to phenylalanine inclusive. This entry keeps only the CDR3 DNA: 51 bases, framed from base 1.

Regarding this clone: The clone's antigen remains unknown. One end of the junction varies from germline; a read error may be responsible.

Using the deep immunoSEQ assay, multiplex PCR amplified TCR CDR3 regions from genomic DNA. Genomic DNA extracted from each cell subset was distributed evenly over all wells of several immunoSEQ 96-well plates, and each plate served as one replicate. For sorted subsets, roughly 200 ng of genomic DNA, equivalent to 25,000 to 35,000 T cell genomes, went into each replicate PCR. The purified libraries were quantified using a Qubit 3.0 fluorometer, sized with a Bioanalyzer 2100, and then quantified again using the KAPA Library Quantification kit. Every immunoSEQ 96-well plate was sequenced on a dedicated single-read 150-cycle Illumina NextSeq 550 flow cell. In the source study's methods: Because only junctional sequences without quality scores were contained in the immunoSEQ output, filtering matching that applied to full-length reads could not be performed. Sequences were annotated with PyIR, a Python wrapper for IgBLAST v1.9, and V/J genes and CDR3 were assigned using IMGT germline references. Reads were filtered out if the reads had weak V/J assignments (E-value above 1e-6), no CDR3, stop codons, out-of-frame junctions, or ambiguous translated residues. V3J clonotypes were defined by identical inferred V gene, J gene, and CDR3 amino acid sequence. Percentage overlap between repertoires was computed as shared unique clonotypes divided by the size of the smaller repertoire. Three approaches were used to assess repertoire richness: RTK rarefaction, the Chao1 estimator, and Recon v2.1 estimates of unobserved clonotypes. For all TCRbeta clonotypes obtained by the gDNA method from a handful of donors, generation probabilities were computed with OLGA. This is the immuneACCESS table as TCRdb keeps it, with only in-frame sequences that have V and J called. A part of the clones is gone; compared with another copy, unresolved V genes explain less than half, and the rest is unexplained. V, J and clone size are those of that table, while D and trimming were read from the DNA. The sample includes about 980,000 clones, with about 80% observed a single time. Over 1.3% of the sample comes from the top ten.

The chain couples TRBV10-1 to TRBJ2-2; TRBD2 aligns with 8 central bases. The source material was memory CD4+ T cells sorted from blood. The sample's cell subset or site label, in plain terms: CD45RA-negative fraction. The source of this sequence is a man younger than 35 in good health. The CDR3 amino acid sequence is: CARRGGRRPGVNGELFF. In nucleotide form, the sequence is TGCGCCCGCAGGGGCGGGAGGCGCCCAGGGGTTAACGGGGAGCTGTTTTTT.